The clone carrying this TCR beta chain was detected ten times or more. Orbital computed tomography and thyroid ultrasound, along with TRAb, serum thyroxine and clinical symptoms, underpinned diagnosis. These data belong to a study of Graves' ophthalmopathy and Graves' hyperthyroidism. The authors amplified TCR beta CDR3 regions, and they did so from RNA transcripts for repertoire sequencing. First-round RT-PCR with HTBI primers preceded a second-round multiplex PCR. One entry per CDR3 protein, called by TCRdb with MiXCR from the multiplex PCR reads. The sample carries about 620,000 distinct CDR3 sequences, 22% recorded once. From germline, CDR1 is DFQATT and CDR2 SNEGSKA (reference sequence). This CDR3 comprises 15 residues. V lost 0 bases to trimming and J lost 9 bases, with 15 bases between them.

Sequencing used peripheral blood. The chain combines TRBV20-1 with TRBJ1-6; tentative D call: TRBD1 (6 bases). The clonotype originates from a woman younger than 30 with stable Graves' hyperthyroidism. Some clones in this sample may be carry-over from other donors' samples. The CDR3 DNA follows: TGCAGTGCTAGAGAGGCGCAGGGGAGGGGTTCACCCCTCCACTTT. It encodes CSAREAQGRGSPLHF.